This T cell receptor beta chain was profiled in a study of T cell changes during pregnancy in multiple sclerosis. The repertoire was sequenced with immunoSEQ multiplex PCR; TCRdb's copy has only in-frame clones and lacks some. This table has 91,000 or so clones, over 85% appearing once. Germline V CDR1 and CDR2: SGHDN, FVKESK. Trimming pared 0 bases from V and 0 bases from J, leaving 6 bases between. This CDR3 is built from 14 residues. The rearrangement links TRBV14 to TRBJ2-7; D is undetermined. This clonotype was sampled from a female donor with multiple sclerosis, enrolled in a pregnancy study. The source was peripheral blood, collected after pregnancy. CDR3 sequence reads: CASSQDYSSYEQYF. CDR3 in DNA: TGTGCCAGCAGCCAAGATTACAGCTCCTACGAGCAGTACTTC.